Listed below are T cell receptor beta chains from one sample, sequenced in a study of CD4 and CD8 cells across lung adenocarcinoma regions. TCRdb re-derived calls from the PCR reads in MiXCR, one entry per CDR3 protein. The sample lists fewer than 25,000 distinct CDR3 sequences, around half seen once, with 27% in the top ten. Source material: CD8+ T cells from the center of a lung tumor. The receptors come from a female donor with lung adenocarcinoma. The CD4 and CD8 labels of this study may be unreliable. The conserved cysteine and the conserved F or W are not part of the CDR3 here.

ASSATGGENIQY	12	TRBV9	TRBJ2-4
ASSPDGRDSYEQY	13	TRBV4-2	TRBJ2-7
AVGEGAGGLETQY	13	TRBV10-3	TRBJ2-3
SARSGLAGVNEQF	13	TRBV20-1	TRBJ2-1
ASSLVAGNTGELF	13	TRBV5-1	TRBJ2-2
ASSLSDGYEQY	11	TRBV27	.
ASSYRVAGRYEQY	13	TRBV6-5	.
ASSDSRRGGRGEQF	14	TRBV6-4	TRBJ2-1
ASSPARRVGYEQY	13	TRBV11-2	TRBJ2-7
ASSLRGLAGGEQY	13	TRBV12-3/TRBV12-4	.
ASSQDSPSGSFYNEQF	16	TRBV4-1	TRBJ2-1
ASSQTGTVSTDTQY	14	TRBV4-1	TRBJ2-3
ASSVASGRNEQF	12	TRBV10-1	TRBJ2-1
GSGPGLWATDIQY	13	TRBV10-1	TRBJ2-4
ASSRRGAAGATGELF	15	TRBV6-1	TRBJ2-2
ASSTQGDEQF	10	TRBV6-1	TRBJ2-1
AGGFWDRDQETQY	13	TRBV27	TRBJ2-3
ASSPGTSPSDEQF	13	TRBV7-2	TRBJ2-1
ASRSSYNEQF	10	TRBV25-1	TRBJ2-1
ASRKTVGGGETQY	13	TRBV7-3	TRBJ2-5
ASSFHSSSGSQRGETQY	17	TRBV6-5	TRBJ2-5
ASGLAGDYREQY	12	TRBV27	.
ASSQVRGGEQF	11	TRBV6-1	TRBJ2-1
ARRSGERAQEIQY	13	TRBV12-3/TRBV12-4	TRBJ2-4
ASSFGSQETQY	11	TRBV12-3/TRBV12-4	TRBJ2-5
AGIWAPDQETQY	12	TRBV10-3	TRBJ2-3
GGKGLQAKNTQY	12	TRBV10-1	TRBJ2-3
ASSLDPTSVTYTQY	14	TRBV6-1	TRBJ2-3